Below are 9 T cell receptor beta chains sequenced from a single sample in a study of human T cells and chemical hapten exposure. TCRdb re-analysed the RACE reads in MiXCR, keeping a single row per CDR3 protein. Of some 330,000 distinct CDR3 sequences detected, 5.5% appear once; the ten largest clones hold around 8.8%. Time point in this sample: pre-sensitization, week 0. Noted treatment: therapeutic diphenylcyclopropenone sensitization with weekly scalp DPC. The sample consisted of whole blood, taken in connection with sensitization to the hapten diphenylcyclopropenone (DPC). Source of these receptors: a woman between 18 and 30 years old with alopecia areata. Some clones in this sample may be carry-over from other donors' samples.

This clonotype was picked up many times. J is TRBJ1-1 and V is TRBV28, with D hard to call. Trimming cost V 6 bases and J 0 bases, with 17 bases left between them. CDR1 and CDR2 (germline): MDHEN, SYDVKM. This CDR3 spans 16 amino acids. In DNA form, the CDR3 reads TGTGCCAGCAGACCCCCTCGAGGCAGTTTGAACACTGAAGCTTTCTTT. It yields the protein CASRPPRGSLNTEAFF. The variable domain in full, completed from reference TRBV28 and TRBJ1-1, reads DVKVTQSSRYLVKRTGEKVFLECVQDMDHENMFWYRQDPGLGLRLIYFSYDVKMKEKGDIPEGYSVSREKKERFSLILESASTNQTSMYLCASRPPRGSLNTEAFFGQGTRLTVV.

This clonotype was picked up a small number of times. The V call is TRBV6-5, the J call TRBJ2-7, with a tentative D call TRBD2 (6 bases). Germline assignment: CDR1 MNHEY and CDR2 SVGAGI. The CDR3 sequence is 14 residues long. The V end was cut by 4 bases, the J end by 6 bases, with 16 bases between. The CDR3 protein is CASSFRDSISEQYF. CDR3 in DNA: TGTGCCAGCAGTTTCCGGGACTCCATATCCGAGCAGTACTTC.

The chain combines TRBV4-3 with TRBJ2-7; D ambiguous. The CDR3 contains 13 residues. Germline V gene data show CDR1 as LGHNA and CDR2 as YSLEER. V lost 1 base, J lost 0 bases, and 4 bases lay in between. The chain's CDR3 is CASSQGASYEQYF. The CDR3 coding sequence is TGCGCCAGCAGCCAAGGCGCCTCCTACGAGCAGTACTTC.

This clonotype has a count of ten or more. V usage is TRBV13 and J usage is TRBJ1-2; D gene unclear. Germline CDR1 and CDR2: PRHDT and FYEKMQ (reference sequence). V dropped 4 bases and J dropped 5 bases, with 2 bases sitting between them. The CDR3 has 10 amino acids. The CDR3 protein is CASSSYGYTF. In DNA form, the CDR3 reads TGTGCCAGCAGCTCTTATGGCTACACCTTC.

The chain joins TRBV28 to TRBJ2-7; 11 positions match TRBD1. Germline-derived CDR1 and CDR2 are MDHEN and SYDVKM. This CDR3 spans 15 amino acids. The V segment lost 5 bases and the J segment 5 bases; nucleotides outside the gene matches: 8. CDR3 in DNA: TGTGCCAGCAGTCGGCCGGGACAGGGGGTCCACGAGCAGTACTTC. This sequence encodes CASSRPGQGVHEQYF.

This clonotype appeared many times. The genes are TRBV29-1 and TRBJ1-1; 9 nucleotides agree with TRBD1. The length of the CDR3 is 14 residues. The germline CDR1 and CDR2 sequences are SQVTM and ANQGSEA. Unmatched junction bases numbered 7, after V lost 4 bases and J lost 4 bases. The DNA of the CDR3 is TGCAGCGTTGCTCCGGGACAGGGTGTCACTGAAGCTTTCTTT. This sequence encodes CSVAPGQGVTEAFF.

This sequence joins TRBV4-2 and TRBJ1-3; no clear D. Trimming removed 0 bases from V and 0 bases from J, with 12 bases in between. CDR3 length: 17 residues. CDR1 and CDR2 (germline): LGHNA, YNFKEQ. Here the CDR3 reads CASSQDRGFFSGNTIYF. In nucleotides, the CDR3 is TGTGCCAGCAGCCAAGATCGAGGCTTCTTCTCTGGAAACACCATATATTTT.

The V gene is TRBV20-1, the J gene TRBJ1-2, with 9 bases identical to TRBD1. J gave up 7 bases and V 3 bases, and 15 bases lay outside the gene matches. The length of the CDR3 is 16 residues. The germline V gene has CDR1 DFQATT and CDR2 SNEGSKA (reference sequence). CDR3 residues: CSARSGTGSYGGGYTF. CDR3 nucleotides: TGCAGTGCTAGGTCCGGGACAGGGAGCTATGGCGGTGGCTACACCTTC.

The table lists this clonotype with many counts. The chain is built from TRBV10-3 and TRBJ1-1; 11 bases agree with TRBD1. J was trimmed by 3 bases and V by 7 bases; bases with no gene match: 4. This CDR3 comprises 14 residues. Germline assignment: CDR1 ENHRY and CDR2 SYGVKD. The CDR3 sequence is CAINPGQGDTEAFF. CDR3 in DNA: TGTGCCATCAATCCGGGACAGGGGGACACTGAAGCTTTCTTT.